This T cell receptor beta chain was retrieved from a study of Graves' ophthalmopathy and Graves' hyperthyroidism. Notes on the study in general: Blood also contained most of the expanded thyroid clonotypes above 0.001 frequency.

Disease in donors with ophthalmopathy had moderate-to-severe activity, CAS ≥3, NOSPECS ≥4 and under 3 months' duration. Amplification from RNA transcripts yielded the TCR beta CDR3 regions. The first-round RT-PCR employed HTBI primers together with the Qiagen OneStep RT-PCR kit. A multiplex PCR was then performed as the second round. Each CDR3 protein is one row after TCRdb ran MiXCR on the multiplex PCR reads. Of about 240,000 distinct CDR3 sequences listed, around 45% are singletons. About this clonotype: Its target is unknown.

Specimen: peripheral blood. The TCR was taken from an adult man with Graves' ophthalmopathy.

DNA for the CDR3: TGTGCCAGCAACGTAGCGGGAGCGGGCGAGCAGTACTTC. This translates into CASNVAGAGEQYF. The rearrangement links TRBV12-3 or TRBV12-4 to TRBJ2-7; TRBD2 matches 9 bases. This CDR3 is 13 amino acids long. V dropped 7 bases and J dropped 6; count of bases not matched to a gene: 7.